A single sample is the source of the 25 T cell receptor beta chains below, sequenced in a study of identical twins. TCRdb reprocessed the 5' RACE reads via MiXCR and lists one record per CDR3 protein. The sample includes around 100,000 distinct CDR3 sequences, about 6.1% of them seen just once. The material sequenced was memory T cells sorted from blood. The receptors were sampled from a woman aged 45-65 years in good health.

There are many counts of this clonotype. The chain carries TRBV15 and TRBJ2-1, with D perhaps matching TRBD2 (6 bases). This CDR3 has 16 amino acids. The V and J ends lost 1 base and 0 bases respectively, with 10 bases between them. Germline V lookup: CDR1 LNHNV, CDR2 YYDKDF (reference sequence). The chain's CDR3 is CATSRASGGSYNEQFF. DNA of the CDR3: TGTGCCACCAGCAGAGCGTCCGGGGGCTCCTACAATGAGCAGTTCTTC.

This clonotype turned up a few times. This sequence joins TRBV11-2 and TRBJ2-3, with 7 nucleotides matching TRBD2. CDR1 and CDR2 from the germline V gene are SGHAT and FQNNGV. Losses at the gene ends were 7 bases for V and 4 bases for J; bases not matched to a gene: 11. The CDR3 contains 15 residues. CDR3 sequence (DNA): TGTGCCAGCACCACAAGCGGGGCCCATTCAGATACGCAGTATTTT. Its protein product is CASTTSGAHSDTQYF.

This clonotype occurred many times. The CDR3 DNA sequence: TGTGCCAGCAGCCGATCAGGGGATGAGCAGTTCTTC. It specifies CASSRSGDEQFF. The chain joins TRBV6-5 to TRBJ2-1; possible D gene TRBD1, 6 bases. The V end was cut by 6 bases, the J end by 8 bases, with 11 bases between. Germline CDR1 reads MNHEY; CDR2 reads SVGAGI. CDR3 length equals 12 residues.

This clonotype was counted between two and nine times. This chain connects TRBV2 to TRBJ2-1; D gene ambiguous. The germline V and J ends were trimmed by 3 bases and 8 bases, with 8 bases remaining between them. Germline V gives CDR1 SNHLY, CDR2 FYNNEI. This CDR3 is built from 12 residues. CDR3: CASSDKDDEQFF. The CDR3 coding sequence is TGTGCCAGCAGTGATAAGGATGATGAGCAGTTCTTC.

This clonotype came up a few times. This chain uses TRBV11-2 with TRBJ2-5; D unclear. V was trimmed by 5 bases and J by 7 bases, leaving 11 bases between them. This CDR3 region has 12 residues. In germline, CDR1 is SGHAT, CDR2 FQNNGV. The CDR3 reads CASSARVGTQYF. The CDR3 bases are TGTGCCAGCAGCGCAAGGGTGGGGACCCAGTACTTC.

This clonotype was seen repeatedly, ten times or more. V gene TRBV7-3 combines with J gene TRBJ2-7, with D perhaps TRBD2 (6 bases). The CDR3 spans 13 residues. Trimming removed 8 bases at V and 2 bases at J, with 13 bases between. Germline lookup yields CDR1 SGHTA and CDR2 FQGTGA. The CDR3 nucleotides are TGTGCCAGCCCGGGGGACGAAACCTACGAGCAGTACTTC. Its protein is CASPGDETYEQYF. The full variable domain, its missing parts supplied by reference TRBV7-3 and TRBJ2-7, is GAGVSQTPSNKVTEKGKYVELRCDPISGHTALYWYRQSLGQGPEFLIYFQGTGAADDSGLPNDRFFAVRPEGSVSTLKIQRTERGDSAVYLCASPGDETYEQYFGPGTRLTVT.

In its sample, this clonotype was seen a few times. The V and J genes are TRBV9 and TRBJ2-2, with D perhaps TRBD1 (6 bases). V was pared by 4 bases and J by 4 bases, with 14 bases between. Germline lookup yields CDR1 SGDLS and CDR2 YYNGEE. The CDR3 contains 15 residues. CDR3 nucleotide sequence: TGTGCCAGCAGCCCACGGACAGACGGCACCGGGGAGCTGTTTTTT. Translating gives CASSPRTDGTGELFF. The variable domain in full, completed from reference TRBV9 and TRBJ2-2, reads DSGVTQTPKHLITATGQRVTLRCSPRSGDLSVYWYQQSLDQGLQFLIQYYNGEERAKGNILERFSAQQFPDLHSELNLSSLELGDSALYFCASSPRTDGTGELFFGEGSRLTVL.

The chain employs TRBV20-1 and TRBJ2-3; the D gene is possibly TRBD2 (6 bases). This CDR3 comprises 13 residues. Trimming pared 3 bases from V and 0 bases from J, leaving 7 bases between. CDR1 DFQATT and CDR2 SNEGSKA come from the germline V gene (reference sequence). The CDR3 bases are TGCAGTGCTAGGGGGACTAGCACAGATACGCAGTATTTT. It yields the protein CSARGTSTDTQYF.

This CDR3 reads CASSKGMEVHGYTF. CDR3 coding DNA: TGTGCCAGTAGTAAGGGGATGGAGGTTCATGGCTACACCTTC. The genes are TRBV19 and TRBJ1-2; D may be TRBD1 (5 bases). Per germline, CDR1 LNHDA and CDR2 SQIVND (reference sequence). The V end was cut by 4 bases, the J end by 6 bases, with 15 bases between. This CDR3 region has 14 residues.

The chain carries TRBV21-1 and TRBJ2-1; no check of the table's D call, TRBD1, against the DNA was made. TRBV21-1 is a pseudogene locus. The length of the CDR3 is 16 residues. CDR3 region: CASSTPGQGRGNEQFF. The CDR3 DNA follows: TGTGCCAGCAGCACTCCGGGACAAGGTCGTGGTAATGAGCAGTTCTTC.

The sample holds a few counts of this clonotype. This chain uses TRBV20-1 with TRBJ1-1; D unclear. Between the trimmed V and J ends, which lost 6 bases and 10 bases, there was a span of 21 bases. Germline lookup yields CDR1 DFQATT and CDR2 SNEGSKA (reference sequence). The CDR3 is made up of 13 amino acids. The CDR3: CSALSPALSGAFF. CDR3 sequence (DNA): TGCAGTGCCCTCAGCCCTGCCCTGTCTGGAGCTTTCTTT.

The chain carries TRBV4-1 and TRBJ2-5, with TRBD1 matching over 9 bases. The CDR3 has 15 residues. The germline CDR1 and CDR2 sequences are MGHRA and YSYEKL. Unmatched junction bases numbered 2, after V lost 1 base and J lost 2 bases. The CDR3 loop reads CASSQGQGVQETQYF. The CDR3 DNA is TGCGCCAGCAGCCAAGGACAGGGGGTACAAGAGACCCAGTACTTC.

This clonotype was observed many times. This chain joins TRBV7-6 and TRBJ1-2; 7 bases are shared with TRBD1. The CDR3 contains 15 residues. The trim removed 1 base at V and 8 bases at J, leaving 10 bases unmatched. CDR1 is SGHVS, CDR2 FNYEAQ, per germline. The DNA of the CDR3 is TGTGCCAGCAGCTTAGAGGCAGGGGGGACGCTCGGCTACACCTTC. Its protein is CASSLEAGGTLGYTF.

This clonotype has a handful of counts. J is TRBJ1-4 and V is TRBV18, with D possibly being TRBD1 (6 bases). The CDR3 spans 13 residues. The germline CDR1 and CDR2 sequences are KGHSH and LQKENI. Trimming took 4 bases from V and 5 from J, leaving 8 bases between them. CDR3: CASSRDINEKLFF. The CDR3 DNA follows: TGTGCCAGCTCACGGGACATAAATGAAAAACTGTTTTTT.

Many counts were recorded for this clonotype. The chain joins TRBV7-6 to TRBJ2-3; perhaps D is TRBD1 or TRBD2 (5 bases each). Germline V CDR1 and CDR2: SGHVS, FNYEAQ. This CDR3 is built from 12 residues. V was shortened by 6 bases and J by 6 bases, with 10 bases between the two germline ends. The CDR3 here is CASSRWGDTQYF. CDR3 nucleotide sequence: TGTGCCAGCAGTCGTTGGGGGGATACGCAGTATTTT.

This clonotype was recorded many times. The chain combines TRBV5-5 with TRBJ2-2; weak D call: TRBD2 (6 bases). The CDR3 contains 17 residues. CDR1 SGHKS and CDR2 YYEKEE come from the germline V gene (reference sequence). The V gene lost 0 bases and the J gene lost 1 base, with 13 bases spanning the gap. The CDR3 sequence is CASSLEVEGVNTGELFF. CDR3 sequence (DNA): TGTGCCAGCAGCTTGGAGGTGGAGGGAGTGAACACCGGGGAGCTGTTTTTT. The full variable domain, in which reference TRBV5-5 and TRBJ2-2 provide the parts outside the CDR3, is DAGVTQSPTHLIKTRGQQVTLRCSPISGHKSVSWYQQVLGQGPQFIFQYYEKEERGRGNFPDRFSARQFPNYSSELNVNALLLGDSALYLCASSLEVEGVNTGELFFGEGSRLTVL.

This clonotype was counted between two and nine times. CDR3 loop: CASSQPGGRNEQFF. CDR3 bases: TGCGCCAGCAGCCAACCGGGAGGGAGAAATGAGCAGTTCTTC. The genes are TRBV4-1 and TRBJ2-1; TRBD2 aligns across 8 bases. Germline CDR1 MGHRA, CDR2 YSYEKL. There are 14 residues in the CDR3. V lost 2 bases and J lost 7; bases outside the gene matches: 4.

A remark on this clonotype: It may be a read error: a sequence one base away is much more abundant. The rearrangement links TRBV5-1 to TRBJ2-1; 9 bases align to TRBD1. Trimming took 3 bases from V and 10 from J; bases not matched to a gene: 8. Germline loops: CDR1 SGHRS, CDR2 YFSETQ. The CDR3 is made up of 14 amino acids. The CDR3 nucleotides read TGCGCCAGCAGCTCGAAGGGACAGGGACAGGAGCAGTTCTTC. Translation gives CASSSKGQGQEQFF.

This clonotype was seen repeatedly, ten times or more. The V and J genes are TRBV20-1 and TRBJ1-5; the match to TRBD1 covers 7 bases. J gave up 3 bases and V 2 bases, and 4 bases lay outside the gene matches. There are 14 residues in the CDR3. CDR1 is DFQATT, CDR2 SNEGSKA, per germline (reference sequence). CDR3 sequence reads: CSARSTGANQPQHF. The CDR3 nucleotides are TGCAGTGCTAGATCTACAGGGGCCAATCAGCCCCAGCATTTT.

This clonotype turned up a few times. V gene TRBV3-1 combines with J gene TRBJ1-1, with no clear D. CDR3 size: 13 residues. The V end was cut by 1 base, the J end by 7 bases, with 10 bases between. Germline V gives CDR1 LGHDT, CDR2 YNNKEL (reference sequence). The chain's CDR3 is CASSQVRGSEAFF. CDR3 nucleotide sequence: TGTGCCAGCAGCCAAGTACGAGGAAGTGAAGCTTTCTTT.

This clonotype appeared many times. This chain connects TRBV19 to TRBJ2-5; D perhaps matches TRBD2 (5 bases). V lost 7 bases, J lost 4 bases, and 10 bases lay in between. The CDR3 is 12 amino acids. CDR1 and CDR2 from the germline V gene are LNHDA and SQIVND (reference sequence). The CDR3 DNA sequence: TGTGCCAGTACGGCCAGCGGAGAGACCCAGTACTTC. It encodes CASTASGETQYF. Supplemented by reference TRBV19 and TRBJ2-5, the full variable domain reads DGGITQSPKYLFRKEGQNVTLSCEQNLNHDAMYWYRQDPGQGLRLIYYSQIVNDFQKGDIAEGYSVSREKKESFPLTVTSAQKNPTAFYLCASTASGETQYFGPGTRLLVL.

This clonotype occurred a few times. This chain links TRBV20-1 with TRBJ2-7; 11 bases match TRBD2. This CDR3 is built from 14 residues. The germline V gene has CDR1 DFQATT and CDR2 SNEGSKA (reference sequence). V lost 3 bases and J lost 2; bases outside the gene matches: 3. CDR3: CSASSGRVPYEQYF. CDR3 sequence (DNA): TGCAGTGCTAGTAGCGGGAGGGTTCCCTACGAGCAGTACTTC.

The V call is TRBV20-1, the J call TRBJ2-5; D not certain. V was trimmed by 3 bases and J by 5 bases, leaving 13 bases between them. Germline V gene lookup returns CDR1 DFQATT and CDR2 SNEGSKA (reference sequence). CDR3 length equals 13 residues. Here the CDR3 DNA reads TGCAGTGCTAGCTTAGTGGTGAAGGAGACCCAGTACTTC. This codes for CSASLVVKETQYF.

The sample holds many counts of this clonotype. CDR3 DNA sequence: TGTGCCAGCAGCGGTAGCGGGAGTAGGACCGGGGAGCTGTTTTTT. Its translation: CASSGSGSRTGELFF. The genes are TRBV9 and TRBJ2-2; 9 nucleotides align to TRBD2. The CDR3 runs to 15 residues. The V gene end was trimmed by 3 bases and the J gene end by 5 bases; junction bases not matched to a gene: 5. CDR1 is SGDLS, CDR2 YYNGEE, per germline.

The sample holds many counts of this clonotype. The V gene is TRBV29-1, the J gene TRBJ2-7, with D unclear. Germline CDR1 is SQVTM and CDR2 is ANQGSEA. Between the trimmed V and J ends, which lost 1 base and 2 bases, there was a span of 9 bases. The length of the CDR3 is 13 residues. The CDR3 here is CSVEGGDAYEQYF. As DNA, the CDR3 is TGCAGCGTTGAAGGTGGGGATGCCTACGAGCAGTACTTC.